The 10 T cell receptor beta chains presented below share a single source sample, sequenced in a study of blood T cells in healthy people across ages. Then a second PCR, running about 6 to 12 cycles, was carried out with a sample-barcoded 5' primer and a J-beta primer mix. TCRdb called the 5' RACE reads again in MiXCR, with one record for every CDR3 protein. This sample has 1.8 million or so distinct CDR3 sequences, with about 39% found just once. The source material was blood. Receptor source: a human donor in good health.

The rearrangement joins TRBV28 to TRBJ2-5; D may be TRBD1 or TRBD2 (5 bases each). Per the germline V gene, CDR1 is MDHEN and CDR2 is SYDVKM. V was shortened by 5 bases and J by 4 bases, with 17 bases between the two germline ends. This CDR3 region has 15 residues. The CDR3 region has the DNA TGTGCCAGCAGTGGCATTGGGACGGTGATAGAGACCCAGTACTTC. Translating gives CASSGIGTVIETQYF.

V is TRBV6-1 and J is TRBJ1-3; D ambiguous. The CDR3 consists of 16 residues. V dropped 2 bases and J dropped 0 bases, with 11 bases sitting between them. CDR1 and CDR2 from the germline V gene are MNHNS and SASEGT. CDR3 residues: CASSETERHSGNTIYF. The DNA of the CDR3 is TGTGCCAGCAGTGAAACGGAACGGCACTCTGGAAACACCATATATTTT.

CDR3 loop: CASSPWVEGPDSGANVLTF. The CDR3 coding sequence is TGTGCCAGCAGCCCATGGGTGGAAGGACCGGACTCTGGGGCCAACGTCCTGACTTTC. The chain combines TRBV7-8 with TRBJ2-6; D gene unclear. Trimming shortened V by 5 bases and J by 0 bases, and 20 bases separated the two germline ends. CDR3 length: 19 amino acids. The germline gives CDR1 SGHVS, CDR2 FQNEAQ.

The rearrangement joins TRBV27 to TRBJ2-1, with 8 bases lining up with TRBD1. Germline V gene data show CDR1 as MNHEY and CDR2 as SMNVEV (reference sequence). The CDR3 has 13 amino acids. The trim removed 7 bases at V and 8 bases at J, leaving 7 bases unmatched. The DNA of the CDR3 is TGTGCCAGCATCCCTTCCAGGGGGCATGAGCAGTTCTTC. Translated: CASIPSRGHEQFF.

This chain joins TRBV20-1 and TRBJ2-3, with no clear D. The germline V gene has CDR1 DFQATT and CDR2 SNEGSKA (reference sequence). V was shortened by 0 bases and J by 2 bases, with 6 bases between the two germline ends. The CDR3 length is 13 residues. The CDR3 coding sequence is TGCAGTGCTAGAGACTACCTCACAGATACGCAGTATTTT. It is translated as CSARDYLTDTQYF.

This clonotype was counted only a few times. CDR3 DNA: TGTGCCAGCAGCTTACAGGGGGGGGGTTTTGTCGATGAGCAGTTCTTC. Translated, it gives CASSLQGGGFVDEQFF. The chain carries TRBV7-2 and TRBJ2-1, with D perhaps TRBD1 or TRBD2 (7 bases each). V gave up 2 bases and J gave up 8 bases, with 19 bases separating them. The CDR3 runs to 16 residues. CDR1 is SGHTA and CDR2 is FQGNSA in the germline V gene.

The V gene is TRBV11-2, the J gene TRBJ1-6; D remains unclear. The CDR3 covers 13 residues. Trimming removed 5 bases at V and 9 bases at J, with 11 bases between. The germline V gene has CDR1 SGHAT and CDR2 FQNNGV. CDR3 sequence: CASSPRSGSPLHF. The DNA for the CDR3 is TGTGCCAGCAGCCCGAGGAGTGGTTCACCCCTCCACTTT.

In this sample, this clonotype turned up a few times. J is TRBJ2-3 and V is TRBV7-6, with D possibly matching TRBD1 (5 bases). The CDR3 loop spans 15 amino acids. Germline values: CDR1 SGHVS, CDR2 FNYEAQ. V was pared by 1 base and J by 2 bases, with 10 bases between. The CDR3 protein is CASSLGMTATDTQYF. The CDR3 region has the DNA TGTGCCAGCAGCTTAGGGATGACAGCCACAGATACGCAGTATTTT.

The CDR3 nucleotides read TGTGCCAGCAGCACCGAAAAGACCCCCTTGTCGGGCTACACCTTC. Encoded protein: CASSTEKTPLSGYTF. The gene calls are TRBV9 and TRBJ1-2; no firm D call. Germline CDR1 and CDR2: SGDLS and YYNGEE. This CDR3 is built from 15 residues. Trimming took 4 bases from V and 8 from J, leaving 21 bases between them.

Note on this clonotype: The junction departs from the called germline gene at one end, perhaps through a read error. CDR3 sequence reads: CASSSTGTGNTEELFF. The CDR3 DNA follows: TGTGCCAGCAGCTCAACCGGGACAGGGAACACCGAGGAGCTGTTTTTT. This chain uses TRBV13 with TRBJ2-2, with 9 bases fitting TRBD1. Germline V lookup: CDR1 PRHDT, CDR2 FYEKMQ (reference sequence). The CDR3 runs 16 residues.